This T cell receptor (beta chain) was found in a study of blood T cell repertoires in COVID-19. Each participant's cohort was designated according to participant-reported clinical history. CDR3 size: 16 residues. Trimming shortened V by 3 bases and J by 3 bases, and 16 bases separated the two germline ends. Germline lookup yields CDR1 SGHAT and CDR2 FQDESV (reference sequence). Data came from immunoSEQ multiplex PCR; TCRdb stores just in-frame clones and leaves some out. The table lists approximately 440,000 clones, roughly 91% of them singletons. V usage is TRBV11-1 and J usage is TRBJ2-3; D is undetermined. The TCR comes from a young man who had recovered from COVID-19. Sequencing was carried out using PBMCs or T cells enriched from blood (not recorded which). The CDR3 loop reads CASSLEGGRGTDTQYF. The CDR3 nucleotides read TGTGCCAGCAGCTTGGAAGGTGGGCGTGGGACAGATACGCAGTATTTT.